The T cell receptor beta chain under discussion was sequenced for a study of blood T cell repertoires in COVID-19. Whole-study context: There were acute and convalescent COVID-19 samples, and they came from the United States, Italy and Spain. T cells, B-cell-depleted T cells, or PBMCs supplied cDNA or gDNA.

As originally analysed: By means of reference gene primer amplification, nucleated cell counts were estimated. Assay: immunoSEQ multiplex PCR; the TCRdb copy retains only in-frame clones and omits some. That table is the source of V, J and clone size, and D and trimming were worked out from the DNA. The sample has tens of thousands of clones, over 70% seen once. Germline assignment: CDR1 KGHDR and CDR2 SFDVKD. The V segment lost 2 bases and the J segment 5 bases; nucleotides outside the gene matches: 8. This CDR3 has 16 residues. The sample was peripheral blood. The clonotype was recovered from a human donor with active or convalescent COVID-19. The donor label of this sample is uncertain. This chain uses TRBV24-1 with TRBJ2-5; 9 positions agree with TRBD2. The CDR3 loop is CATSDWSSGRRETQYF. CDR3 DNA: TGTGCCACCAGTGATTGGTCCAGCGGGAGGCGGGAGACCCAGTACTTC.